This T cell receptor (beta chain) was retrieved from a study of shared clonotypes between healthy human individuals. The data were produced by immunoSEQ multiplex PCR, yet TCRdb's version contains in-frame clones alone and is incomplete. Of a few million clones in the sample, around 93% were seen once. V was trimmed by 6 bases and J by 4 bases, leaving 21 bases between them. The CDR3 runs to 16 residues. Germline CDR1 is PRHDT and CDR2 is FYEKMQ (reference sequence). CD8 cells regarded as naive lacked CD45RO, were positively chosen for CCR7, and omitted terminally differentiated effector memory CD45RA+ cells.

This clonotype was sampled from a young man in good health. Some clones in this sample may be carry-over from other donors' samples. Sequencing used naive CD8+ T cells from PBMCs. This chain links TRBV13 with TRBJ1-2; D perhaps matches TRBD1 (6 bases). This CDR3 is CASSNGRGAQGYGYTF. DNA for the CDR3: TGTGCCAGCAGTAACGGGCGGGGGGCGCAGGGCTATGGCTACACCTTC.